These T cell receptor beta chains were read from a single sample in a study of T cells in Graves' hyperthyroidism and ophthalmopathy. TCRdb ran MiXCR on the multiplex PCR reads and lists one entry per CDR3 protein. The sample lists about 400,000 distinct CDR3 sequences, around 16% occurring once. The sample was blood. The receptors here all came from a woman between 18 and 29 years old with Graves' hyperthyroidism that later progressed to Graves' ophthalmopathy. The CDR3 runs from the conserved cysteine through the conserved F or W. The order of the fields is J gene, V gene, CDR3 protein.

J: TRBJ2-3
V: TRBV4-1
CDR3: CASSQPGAADTQYF

J: TRBJ2-7
V: TRBV11-2
CDR3: CASSLVGSSYEPYF

J: TRBJ2-2
V: TRBV5-1
CDR3: CASSGRQGTSTGELFF

J: TRBJ1-5
V: TRBV29-1
CDR3: CSVAVNRNQPQHF

J: TRBJ2-1
V: TRBV5-1
CDR3: CASSPDYRSSYNEQFF

J: TRBJ2-5
V: TRBV28
CDR3: CASSFSREEAQYF

J: TRBJ2-1
V: TRBV28
CDR3: CASSSPLAGGFYEQFF

J: TRBJ1-1
V: TRBV28
CDR3: CASSLSHWGWDRTGITEAFF

J: TRBJ2-7
V: TRBV3-1
CDR3: CASSQSLAAYEQYF

J: TRBJ2-7
V: TRBV2
CDR3: CASSEWGAAEQYF

J: TRBJ1-5
V: TRBV12-3/TRBV12-4
CDR3: CASSRRTRPQHF

J: TRBJ2-7
V: TRBV6-1
CDR3: CASSRAADSYEQYF

J: TRBJ1-1
V: TRBV30
CDR3: CAWSGQGASLSFF

J: TRBJ1-5
V: TRBV20-1
CDR3: CSAGRGGGQPQHF

J: TRBJ2-5
V: TRBV7-7
CDR3: CASSPTLGGQETQYF

J: TRBJ1-3
V: TRBV6-2/TRBV6-3
CDR3: CASSYSIPGQGAGNTIYF

J: TRBJ2-1
V: TRBV12-3/TRBV12-4
CDR3: CASSIKRIHYNEQFF

J: TRBJ2-7
V: TRBV2
CDR3: CASIGGGYEQYF

J: TRBJ2-1
V: TRBV20-1
CDR3: CSAAPTSGNYNEQFF

J: TRBJ2-1
V: TRBV2
CDR3: CASNSAGAYNEQFF

J: TRBJ2-3
V: TRBV6-1
CDR3: CASGSGLATDTQYF

J: TRBJ1-1
V: TRBV13
CDR3: CASSLDGTVSNTEAFF

J: TRBJ1-2
V: TRBV29-1
CDR3: CSVVQGYNYGYTF

J: TRBJ1-1
V: TRBV12-3/TRBV12-4
CDR3: CASITAGITEAFF

J: TRBJ2-1
V: TRBV2
CDR3: CASRWSGTLSYNEQFF

J: TRBJ2-7
V: TRBV11-2
CDR3: CASGTLGGGPYEQYF